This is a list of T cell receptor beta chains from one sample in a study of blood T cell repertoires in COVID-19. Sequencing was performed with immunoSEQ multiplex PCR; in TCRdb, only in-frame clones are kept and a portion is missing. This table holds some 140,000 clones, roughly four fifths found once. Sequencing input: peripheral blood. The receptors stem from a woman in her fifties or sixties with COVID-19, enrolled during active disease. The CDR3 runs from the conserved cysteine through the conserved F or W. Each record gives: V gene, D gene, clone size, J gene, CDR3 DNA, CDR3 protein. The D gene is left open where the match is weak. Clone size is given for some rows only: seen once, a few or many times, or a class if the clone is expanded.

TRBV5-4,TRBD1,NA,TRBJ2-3,TGTGCCAGCAGCTATTCGACAGGGCGTCGGACAGATACGCAGTATTTT,CASSYSTGRRTDTQYF
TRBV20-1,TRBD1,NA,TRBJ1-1,TGCAGTGCTAGTAAGACAGGGGGCGCAAGGACTGAAGCTTTCTTT,CSASKTGGARTEAFF
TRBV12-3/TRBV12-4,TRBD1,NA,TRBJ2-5,TGTGCCAGCAGCCGCGGACAGGGCGAGACCCAGTACTTC,CASSRGQGETQYF
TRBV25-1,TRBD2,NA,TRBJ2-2,TGTGCCAGCAGTGTCCTAACGGGGGGGGCGAACACCGGGGAGCTGTTTTTT,CASSVLTGGANTGELFF
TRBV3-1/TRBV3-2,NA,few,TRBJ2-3,TGTGCCAGCAGATGGTCTAACGCAGATACGCAGTATTTT,CASRWSNADTQYF
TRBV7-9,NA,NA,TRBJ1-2,TGTGCCAGCAGCCCCCTACAGGCTAACTATGGCTACACCTTC,CASSPLQANYGYTF
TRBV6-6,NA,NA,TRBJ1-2,TGTGCCAGCAGTTACTCGAGGGCGGTAAACTATGGCTACACCTTC,CASSYSRAVNYGYTF
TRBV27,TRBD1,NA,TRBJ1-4,TGTGCCAGCGGAACTGTGGCAGGGGGCCGTGGTGAAAAACTGTTTTTT,CASGTVAGGRGEKLFF
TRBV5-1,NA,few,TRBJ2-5,TGCGCCAGCAACCGGGGAGAGACCCAGTACTTC,CASNRGETQYF
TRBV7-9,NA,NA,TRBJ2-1,TGTGCCAGCAGCCTCGTCAATGAGCAGTTCTTC,CASSLVNEQFF
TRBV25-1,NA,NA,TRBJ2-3,TGTGCCAGCAGCCCGGATATCGCAGGGGGGACGCAGTATTTT,CASSPDIAGGTQYF
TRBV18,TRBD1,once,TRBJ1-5,TGTGCCAGCTCATCCTCAGGGGGTAGGAGCAATCAGCCCCAGCATTTT,CASSSSGGRSNQPQHF
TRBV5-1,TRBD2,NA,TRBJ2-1,TGCGCCAGCAGCTCCCCTAGCGGGAGTAGTGAGCAGTTCTTC,CASSSPSGSSEQFF
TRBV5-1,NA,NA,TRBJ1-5,TGCGCCAGCAGCTTGGCGGGAGGGAGCAATCAGCCCCAGCATTTT,CASSLAGGSNQPQHF
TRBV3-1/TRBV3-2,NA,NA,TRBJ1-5,TGTGCCAGCAGCCTGGGACATAGCAATCAGCCCCAGCATTTT,CASSLGHSNQPQHF
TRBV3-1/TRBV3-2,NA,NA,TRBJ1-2,TGTGCCAGCAGGTCCCAGAACTATGGCTACACCTTC,CASRSQNYGYTF
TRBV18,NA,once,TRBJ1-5,TGTGCCAGCTCACCGGGGGGAAGCAATCAGCCCCAGCATTTT,CASSPGGSNQPQHF
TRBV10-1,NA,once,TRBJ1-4,TGCGCCAGCAGTGAGTCGACAAAAGGCCCTCTTAATGAAAAACTGTTTTTT,CASSESTKGPLNEKLFF
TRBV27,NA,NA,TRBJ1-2,TGTGCCAGCAGTTTAGCAGGGAACTATGGCTACACCTTC,CASSLAGNYGYTF
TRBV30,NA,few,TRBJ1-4,TGTGCCTGGAGGCCGACCAGGGGTAAACTGTTTTTT,CAWRPTRGKLFF
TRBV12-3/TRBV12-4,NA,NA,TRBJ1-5,TGTGCCAGCAGCTTAGCCATGAGGCCCCAGCATTTT,CASSLAMRPQHF
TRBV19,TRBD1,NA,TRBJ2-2,TGTGCCAGTAGTGCGACCCTACAGGCCACGAGCAGGGGGACCGGGGAGCTGTTTTTT,CASSATLQATSRGTGELFF
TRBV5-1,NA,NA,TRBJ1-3,TGCGCCAGCAGCTTGCCCGGGTCCGGAAACACCATATATTTT,CASSLPGSGNTIYF
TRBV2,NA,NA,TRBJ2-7,TGTGCCAGCAGTGGGTGGCAGGGGAATGGGGAGCAGTACTTC,CASSGWQGNGEQYF
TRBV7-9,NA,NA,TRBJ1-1,TGTGCCAGCAGCCGGGCAGGGGTTGATCTCTTT,CASSRAGVDLF
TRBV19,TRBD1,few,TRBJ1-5,TGTGCCAGTAGTAGTGGGAGGCGGGGACAGTTCCAGCCCCAGCATTTT,CASSSGRRGQFQPQHF
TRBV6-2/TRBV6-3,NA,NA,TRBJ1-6,TGTGCCAGCAGTTTTCCGGGACTAGGGTATTCACCCCTCCACTTT,CASSFPGLGYSPLHF
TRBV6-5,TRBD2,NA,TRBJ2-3,TGTGCCAGCAGTTCGTTAGCGGGGGGGCGGGATACGCAGTATTTT,CASSSLAGGRDTQYF
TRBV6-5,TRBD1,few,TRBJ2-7,TGTGCCAGCAGCAGACAGGGGGACGAGCAGTACTTC,CASSRQGDEQYF
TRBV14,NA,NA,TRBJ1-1,TGTGCCAGCAGCCAAGATATGGGGAGGGCTGAAGCTTTCTTT,CASSQDMGRAEAFF
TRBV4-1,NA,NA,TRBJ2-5,TGCGCCAGCAGCCAAGACGACAGCGAAGAGACCCAGTACTTC,CASSQDDSEETQYF
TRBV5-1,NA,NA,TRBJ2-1,TGCGCCAGCAGTATCGACAGACCTGAGCAGTTCTTC,CASSIDRPEQFF
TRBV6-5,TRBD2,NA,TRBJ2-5,TGTGCCAGCAGCCGCCGGACGGGAGGGCTCGAGACCCAGTACTTC,CASSRRTGGLETQYF
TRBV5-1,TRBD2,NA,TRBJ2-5,TGCGCCAGCAGCATAGCGGGGCAAGAGACCCAGTACTTC,CASSIAGQETQYF
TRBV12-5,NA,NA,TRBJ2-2,TGTGCTAGTGGTATCCCTTCGGGGACCGGGGAGCTGTTTTTT,CASGIPSGTGELFF
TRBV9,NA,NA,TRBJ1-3,TGTGCCAGCAGCGACGGGGGCTCTGGAAACACCATATATTTT,CASSDGGSGNTIYF
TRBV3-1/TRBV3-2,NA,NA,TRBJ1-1,TGTGCCAGCAGCCAAGGTCTGGGTGGGGCCACTGAAGCTTTCTTT,CASSQGLGGATEAFF
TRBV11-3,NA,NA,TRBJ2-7,TGTGCCAGCAGCCCTACTTCGAGCTCCTACGAGCAGTACTTC,CASSPTSSSYEQYF
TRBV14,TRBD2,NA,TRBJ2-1,TGTGCCAGCAGCCGACTAGCGGGAGGGCCTCTGGATGAGCAGTTCTTC,CASSRLAGGPLDEQFF
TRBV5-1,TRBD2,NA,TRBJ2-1,TGCGCCAGCAGCTTAGGACTAGCGACATACAATGAGCAGTTCTTC,CASSLGLATYNEQFF
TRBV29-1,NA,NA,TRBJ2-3,TGCAGCGTCATCCAAAGCCACTCTCGGGGGACAGATACGCAGTATTTT,CSVIQSHSRGTDTQYF
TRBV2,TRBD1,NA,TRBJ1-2,TGTGCCAGCAGTGAAGTAGACAGGGGTGCCTATGGCTACACCTTC,CASSEVDRGAYGYTF